This T cell receptor beta chain was found in a study of blood T cells in healthy people across ages. Germline V CDR1 and CDR2: SGHKS, YYEKEE (reference sequence). This CDR3 spans 14 amino acids. V lost 4 bases, J lost 6 bases, and 9 bases stayed unmatched. In this sample, this clonotype turned up a few times. Primers used in a second PCR of roughly 6 to 11 cycles were a sample-barcoded 5' primer and a J-beta primer mix. A single record per CDR3 protein comes from TCRdb applying MiXCR to the 5' RACE reads. The data hold around 800,000 distinct CDR3 sequences, with 20% to 30% observed a single time. These same data were also listed under a study on T cells of mothers and their children.

The chain combines TRBV5-5 with TRBJ2-5; 7 nucleotides match TRBD2. Sequences were obtained from blood. This receptor was taken from a boy aged 5-17 years in good health. The CDR3 sequence is CASSPPGGRQTQYF. The CDR3 DNA follows: TGTGCCAGCAGCCCCCCGGGGGGTAGGCAGACCCAGTACTTC.